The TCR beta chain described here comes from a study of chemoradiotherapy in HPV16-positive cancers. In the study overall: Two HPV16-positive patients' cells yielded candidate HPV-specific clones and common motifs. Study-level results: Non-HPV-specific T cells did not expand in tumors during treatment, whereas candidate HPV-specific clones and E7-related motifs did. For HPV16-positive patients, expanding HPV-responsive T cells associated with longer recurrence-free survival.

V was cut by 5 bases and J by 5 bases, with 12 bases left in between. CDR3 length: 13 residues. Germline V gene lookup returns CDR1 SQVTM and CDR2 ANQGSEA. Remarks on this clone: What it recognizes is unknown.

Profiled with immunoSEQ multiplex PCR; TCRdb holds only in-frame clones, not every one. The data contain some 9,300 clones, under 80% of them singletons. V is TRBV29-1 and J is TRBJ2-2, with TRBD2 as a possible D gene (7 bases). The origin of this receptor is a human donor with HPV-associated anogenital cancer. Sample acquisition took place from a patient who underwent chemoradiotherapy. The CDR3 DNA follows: TGCAGCGTTCGGGGGGCCGGAACCGGGGAGCTGTTTTTT. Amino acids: CSVRGAGTGELFF.